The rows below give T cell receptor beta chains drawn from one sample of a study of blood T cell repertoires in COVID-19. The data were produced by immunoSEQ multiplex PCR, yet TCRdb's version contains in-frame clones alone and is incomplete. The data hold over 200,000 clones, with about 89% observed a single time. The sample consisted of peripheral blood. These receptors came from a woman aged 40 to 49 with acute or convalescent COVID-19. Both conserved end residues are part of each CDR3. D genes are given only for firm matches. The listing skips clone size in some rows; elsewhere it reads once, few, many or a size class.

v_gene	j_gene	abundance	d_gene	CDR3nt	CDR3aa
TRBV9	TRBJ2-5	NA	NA	TGTGCCAGCAGCGCGAGGGGGGGGACATCTGAGACCCAGTACTTC	CASSARGGTSETQYF
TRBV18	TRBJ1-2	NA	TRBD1	TGTGCCAGCTCACCTGGAGACAGGGCCCCTTTCACCTTC	CASSPGDRAPFTF
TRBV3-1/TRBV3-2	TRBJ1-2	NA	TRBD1	TGTGCCAGCAGCCACGGGACAGGGATGGAGAATGGCTACACCTTC	CASSHGTGMENGYTF
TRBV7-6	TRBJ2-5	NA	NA	TGTGCCAGCAGCCGAGGGGGGGTCTTAAAGGAGACCCAGTACTTC	CASSRGGVLKETQYF
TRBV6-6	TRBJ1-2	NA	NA	TGTGCCAGCAGTTACTCGAAGAGGGGCTACACCTTC	CASSYSKRGYTF
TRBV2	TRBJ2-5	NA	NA	TGTGCCAGCAGGGCAGAAGAGACCCAGTACTTC	CASRAEETQYF
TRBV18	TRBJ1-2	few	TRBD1	TGTGCCAGCTCACCCGGACAGGGTTTGTTAGGCTACACCTTC	CASSPGQGLLGYTF
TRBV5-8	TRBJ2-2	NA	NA	TGTGCCAGCAGCTTGGATCCGGGGAGAACCGGGGAGCTGTTTTTT	CASSLDPGRTGELFF
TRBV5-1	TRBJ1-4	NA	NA	TGCGCCAGCAGCTCGGAGGGAGGGTCTGAGGAAAAACTGTTTTTT	CASSSEGGSEEKLFF
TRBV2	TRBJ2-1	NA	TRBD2	TGTGCCAGCACCGTAGCGGGGGGGCAGAGCAATGAGCAGTTCTTC	CASTVAGGQSNEQFF
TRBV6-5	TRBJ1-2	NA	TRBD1	TGTGCCAGCATCAACAGGGGGGTTACCTATGGCTACACCTTC	CASINRGVTYGYTF
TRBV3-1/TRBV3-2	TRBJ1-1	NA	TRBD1	TGTGCCAGCAGCTACCTAGACAGGGGGGACACTGAAGCTTTCTTT	CASSYLDRGDTEAFF
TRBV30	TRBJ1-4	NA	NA	TGTGCCTGGAGTGGAGGGTGGGATACCAAGGAAATGGCTAATGAAAAACTGTTTTTT	CAWSGGWDTKEMANEKLFF
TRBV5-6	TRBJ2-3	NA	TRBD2	TGTGCCAGCAGCTTCGGGGGGAGCACAGATACGCAGTATTTT	CASSFGGSTDTQYF
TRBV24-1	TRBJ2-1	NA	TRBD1	TGTGCCACCAGACAGGGGGCGCGGAATGAGCAGTTCTTC	CATRQGARNEQFF
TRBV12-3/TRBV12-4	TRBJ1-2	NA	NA	TGTGCCAGCAGTACCCACAGGGCTGGCTACACCTTC	CASSTHRAGYTF
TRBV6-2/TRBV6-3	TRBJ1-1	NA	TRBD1	TGTGCCAGCAGCCCGACAGGGGTGATCTCTGAAGCTTTCTTT	CASSPTGVISEAFF
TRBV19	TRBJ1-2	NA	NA	TGTGCCAGTAGTAAGTCTTCAGGGGATGGCTACACCTTC	CASSKSSGDGYTF